Listed here are 26 T cell receptor beta chains from one sample, sequenced in a study of T-cell memory formation after mild COVID-19. Using its own MiXCR run on the 5' RACE reads, TCRdb lists one record per CDR3 protein. The data hold 300,000 to 400,000 distinct CDR3 sequences, with about an eighth observed a single time. Source material: PBMCs or a T cell subset sorted from them (not recorded which). Receptors originate from a man aged 18 to 30 who had mild COVID-19 (a few samples of this study predate the infection). Cell type and time point are not known.

Within the sample, this clonotype is medium-sized. V is TRBV4-2 and J is TRBJ2-5; 15 bases agree with TRBD2. The CDR3 contains 16 residues. Germline V CDR1 and CDR2: LGHNA, YNFKEQ. V gave up 2 bases and J gave up 5 bases; unmatched junction bases: 3. CDR3 sequence: CASSQTGTSGGETQYF. CDR3 nucleotide sequence: TGTGCCAGCAGCCAAACCGGGACTAGCGGGGGGGAGACCCAGTACTTC.

This clonotype turned up a few times. At one end, the junction sequence differs from germline, possibly due to a read error. The rearrangement joins TRBV5-5 to TRBJ2-3, with D tentatively TRBD2 (5 bases). Germline V lookup: CDR1 SGHKS, CDR2 YYEKEE (reference sequence). The CDR3 is 12 amino acids. This CDR3 reads CASRLDSLKQYF. The CDR3 DNA reads TGTGCCAGCAGATTGGACTCTCTAAAGCAGTATTTT.

This clonotype was counted a few times. The rearrangement uses TRBV20-1 and TRBJ1-6, with 12 bases lining up with TRBD1. Germline CDR1 and CDR2: DFQATT and SNEGSKA (reference sequence). J was trimmed by 14 bases and V by 2 bases; bases with no gene match: 7. This CDR3 contains 14 residues. CDR3 amino acids: CSARPGTGGGSLHF. In DNA form, the CDR3 reads TGCAGTGCTAGACCCGGGACAGGGGGCGGATCCCTCCACTTT.

This clonotype occurred a few times. The chain employs TRBV7-2 and TRBJ1-1; D might be TRBD1 (5 bases). The germline V and J ends were trimmed by 5 bases and 3 bases, with 16 bases remaining between them. There are 15 residues in the CDR3. CDR1 is SGHTA and CDR2 is FQGNSA in the germline V gene. The CDR3 DNA sequence: TGTGCCAGCAGCACAGGCTGGTCGCCAGACACTGAAGCTTTCTTT. As protein: CASSTGWSPDTEAFF.

This clonotype was observed many times. The V call is TRBV7-2, the J call TRBJ2-3; D is ambiguous. Trimming took 10 bases from V and 0 from J, leaving 17 bases between them. The CDR3 extends over 15 amino acids. In germline, CDR1 is SGHTA, CDR2 FQGNSA. The CDR3 coding sequence is TGTGCCACTGGCCCCGGCAGCCTTAGCACAGATACGCAGTATTTT. As protein: CATGPGSLSTDTQYF.

The chain links TRBV9 to TRBJ2-2; D may be TRBD2 (5 bases). Germline lookup yields CDR1 SGDLS and CDR2 YYNGEE. V was pared by 4 bases and J by 4 bases, with 14 bases between. This CDR3 contains 15 residues. Here the CDR3 DNA reads TGTGCCAGCAGCCCAACGGTGGGGAGCACCGGGGAGCTGTTTTTT. Protein product: CASSPTVGSTGELFF.

The chain carries TRBV7-9 and TRBJ1-5; D unresolved. This CDR3 region has 13 residues. Trimming shortened V by 7 bases and J by 2 bases, and 9 bases separated the two germline ends. Germline V CDR1 and CDR2: SEHNR, FQNEAQ (reference sequence). The CDR3 reads CASTSAGNQPQHF. The CDR3, as DNA: TGTGCCAGCACCAGTGCCGGCAATCAGCCCCAGCATTTT. Full variable domain (remainder filled in from reference TRBV7-9 and TRBJ1-5): DTGVSQNPRHKITKRGQNVTFRCDPISEHNRLYWYRQTLGQGPEFLTYFQNEAQLEKSRLLSDRFSAERPKGSFSTLEIQRTEQGDSAMYLCASTSAGNQPQHFGDGTRLSIL.

The chain joins TRBV10-3 to TRBJ2-3, with 7 positions matching TRBD1. The CDR3 loop spans 13 amino acids. V shed 6 bases, J shed 1 base, and the junction held 1 base outside the gene matches. CDR1 is ENHRY, CDR2 SYGVKD, per germline. Here the CDR3 reads CAISGTGTDTQYF. CDR3 nucleotide sequence: TGTGCCATCAGCGGGACAGGCACAGATACGCAGTATTTT.

The genes are TRBV5-1 and TRBJ2-7, with 8 bases aligning to TRBD2. There are 15 residues in the CDR3. From germline, CDR1 is SGHRS and CDR2 YFSETQ. V lost 0 bases, J lost 2 bases, and 4 bases stayed unmatched. The CDR3 DNA sequence: TGCGCCAGCAGCTTGGATCCCGGGGGGGCCTACGAGCAGTACTTC. This gives the protein CASSLDPGGAYEQYF.

This clonotype was seen many times. V is TRBV5-1 and J is TRBJ2-2; D perhaps matches TRBD1 (6 bases). The germline V gene encodes CDR1 SGHRS and CDR2 YFSETQ. The CDR3 length is 16 residues. The ends were cut back, 0 bases at V and 9 bases at J, with 18 bases in the middle. In nucleotides, the CDR3 is TGCGCCAGCAGCTTGGGGACTCCACAGGGTGCATGGGAGCTGTTTTTT. This encodes CASSLGTPQGAWELFF.

The CDR3: CATADDSGRRNTIYF. The CDR3 bases are TGTGCCACGGCGGACGATTCCGGACGGCGAAACACCATATATTTT. This rearrangement joins TRBV7-2 to TRBJ1-3; D uncertain. CDR1 SGHTA and CDR2 FQGNSA come from the germline V gene. Trimming cost V 10 bases and J 5 bases, with 21 bases left between them. The CDR3 totals 15 residues.

The chain carries TRBV6-5 and TRBJ2-3; TRBD2 aligns across 7 bases. Trimming removed 2 bases from V and 6 bases from J; junction bases left unmatched: 8. Germline CDR1 and CDR2: MNHEY and SVGAGI. This CDR3 is 15 amino acids long. The CDR3 DNA sequence: TGTGCCAGCAGTTACGACTCAATGGGGGGGGATACGCAGTATTTT. It specifies CASSYDSMGGDTQYF.

The chain employs TRBV15 and TRBJ1-5, with no clear D. Trimming pared 0 bases from V and 1 base from J, leaving 13 bases between. CDR3 size: 17 residues. Germline CDR1 LNHNV, CDR2 YYDKDF (reference sequence). The CDR3 protein is CATSRERGLQSNQPQHF. The CDR3 DNA reads TGTGCCACCAGCAGAGAAAGAGGGCTCCAAAGCAATCAGCCCCAGCATTTT.

The chain employs TRBV7-2 and TRBJ2-1; D might be TRBD2 (6 bases). The germline V gene encodes CDR1 SGHTA and CDR2 FQGNSA. The CDR3 is 13 residues long. Trimming took off 5 bases at V and 10 bases at J, with 15 bases between the two ends. The CDR3 sequence is CASSKSQGGEQFF. CDR3 sequence (DNA): TGTGCCAGCAGCAAATCGCAGGGAGGAGAGCAGTTCTTC. The full variable domain, its missing parts supplied by reference TRBV7-2 and TRBJ2-1, is GAGVSQSPSNKVTEKGKDVELRCDPISGHTALYWYRQSLGQGLEFLIYFQGNSAPDKSGLPSDRFSAERTGGSVSTLTIQRTQQEDSAVYLCASSKSQGGEQFFGPGTRLTVL.

This chain's CDR3 is CASSLFGGDSPLHF. The CDR3 coding sequence is TGTGCCAGCAGCCTCTTCGGGGGCGATTCACCCCTCCACTTT. The chain links TRBV3-1 to TRBJ1-6; weak D call: TRBD1 (6 bases). CDR3 length equals 14 residues. V was trimmed by 4 bases and J by 8 bases, leaving 12 bases between them. Germline CDR1 and CDR2: LGHDT and YNNKEL (reference sequence).

The chain recombines TRBV10-2 with TRBJ2-5; D gene unclear. The CDR3 covers 14 residues. CDR1 and CDR2 (germline): WSHSY, SAAADI. V lost 3 bases and J lost 1, with 9 bases in between. CDR3 coding DNA: TGCGCCAGCAGTGACAGGTGGGGCCAAGAGACCCAGTACTTC. Translation: CASSDRWGQETQYF.

This clonotype was counted a few times. The gene calls are TRBV6-2 or TRBV6-3 and TRBJ1-5, with unresolved D. Germline V CDR1 and CDR2: MNHEY, SVGEGT. V dropped 6 bases and J dropped 14 bases, with 14 bases sitting between them. This CDR3 contains 11 residues. The CDR3 DNA reads TGTGCCAGCAGCCACGGAGCCGGCAAGCATTTT. This encodes CASSHGAGKHF.

The rearrangement links TRBV7-9 to TRBJ1-5; 8 nucleotides line up with TRBD1. The ends lost 4 bases at V and 1 base at J; junction bases unmatched: 6. The CDR3 is 16 residues long. CDR1 is SEHNR, CDR2 FQNEAQ, per germline (reference sequence). The CDR3: CASSYGQGGSNQPQHF. DNA of the CDR3: TGTGCCAGCAGCTACGGACAGGGAGGGAGCAATCAGCCCCAGCATTTT.

This clonotype was counted a few times. V is TRBV28 and J is TRBJ2-5; possibly TRBD1 for D (6 bases). The CDR3 is 15 residues long. V shed 2 bases and J shed 10 bases, with 20 bases lying between them. CDR1 and CDR2 (germline): MDHEN, SYDVKM. The DNA for the CDR3 is TGTGCCAGCAGTTTACCCGACAGGTGGGAATTCGGCCAGTACTTC. The encoded protein is CASSLPDRWEFGQYF.

CDR3 bases: TGTGCCAGCAGTGAACAGGGAGTAGGTGTCACTGAAGCTTTCTTT. Residues: CASSEQGVGVTEAFF. The V gene is TRBV25-1, the J gene TRBJ1-1, with a weak D call TRBD1 (5 bases). Trimming took off 2 bases at V and 4 bases at J, with 14 bases between the two ends. In germline, CDR1 is MGHDK, CDR2 SYGVNS. This CDR3 has 15 amino acids.

The CDR3 reads CSVGSLDTQYF. The CDR3 DNA sequence: TGCAGCGTTGGGTCGCTTGATACGCAGTATTTT. The chain carries TRBV29-1 and TRBJ2-3; no firm D call. The germline V and J ends were trimmed by 4 bases and 6 bases, with 8 bases remaining between them. The CDR3 loop spans 11 amino acids. CDR1 and CDR2 from the germline V gene are SQVTM and ANQGSEA.

This clonotype was observed a handful of times. The chain has TRBV27 and TRBJ1-2; the D is unclear. Trimming shortened V by 5 bases and J by 2 bases, and 15 bases separated the two germline ends. The CDR3 has 15 residues. Germline CDR1 MNHEY, CDR2 SMNVEV (reference sequence). CDR3 DNA: TGTGCCAGCAGTCCCCGGGCCTCCTACAACTATGGCTACACCTTC. This translates into CASSPRASYNYGYTF.

This rearrangement joins TRBV3-1 to TRBJ2-4; D could derive from TRBD1 or TRBD2 (6 bases each). Germline CDR1 LGHDT, CDR2 YNNKEL (reference sequence). The CDR3 has 17 residues. Trimming removed 2 bases from V and 1 base from J, with 15 bases in between. DNA for the CDR3: TGTGCCAGCAGCCAATATATGGGGGGCCGCGCCAAAAACATTCAGTACTTC. It yields the protein CASSQYMGGRAKNIQYF. Supplemented by reference TRBV3-1 and TRBJ2-4, the full variable domain reads DTAVSQTPKYLVTQMGNDKSIKCEQNLGHDTMYWYKQDSKKFLKIMFSYNNKELIINETVPNRFSPKSPDKAHLNLHINSLELGDSAVYFCASSQYMGGRAKNIQYFGAGTRLSVL.

The chain is built from TRBV6-5 and TRBJ2-3, with 7 positions matching TRBD2. J lost 0 bases, V lost 2 bases, and 5 bases had no gene match. Germline V lookup: CDR1 MNHEY, CDR2 SVGAGI. The CDR3 is 16 residues long. CDR3 residues: CASSYEGGGSTDTQYF. For the CDR3, the DNA is TGTGCCAGCAGTTACGAAGGCGGGGGTAGCACAGATACGCAGTATTTT.

The chain couples TRBV6-1 to TRBJ2-7; D may be TRBD1 (6 bases). Germline V CDR1 and CDR2: MNHNS, SASEGT. There are 14 residues in the CDR3. The ends were cut back, 3 bases at V and 12 bases at J, with 21 bases in the middle. This chain's CDR3 is CASSDNGQRRGPYF. CDR3 nucleotides: TGTGCCAGCAGTGATAACGGACAGAGAAGAGGTCCGTACTTC.

The chain combines TRBV9 with TRBJ2-3, with D possibly being TRBD2 (6 bases). From germline, CDR1 is SGDLS and CDR2 YYNGEE. The CDR3 is 14 amino acids. V was cut by 4 bases and J by 5 bases, with 14 bases left in between. The CDR3 region is CASSRRGTGDTQYF. The CDR3 region has the DNA TGTGCCAGCAGCAGACGGGGGACCGGAGATACGCAGTATTTT. Filled out from reference TRBV9 and TRBJ2-3, the complete variable domain reads DSGVTQTPKHLITATGQRVTLRCSPRSGDLSVYWYQQSLDQGLQFLIQYYNGEERAKGNILERFSAQQFPDLHSELNLSSLELGDSALYFCASSRRGTGDTQYFGPGTRLTVL.